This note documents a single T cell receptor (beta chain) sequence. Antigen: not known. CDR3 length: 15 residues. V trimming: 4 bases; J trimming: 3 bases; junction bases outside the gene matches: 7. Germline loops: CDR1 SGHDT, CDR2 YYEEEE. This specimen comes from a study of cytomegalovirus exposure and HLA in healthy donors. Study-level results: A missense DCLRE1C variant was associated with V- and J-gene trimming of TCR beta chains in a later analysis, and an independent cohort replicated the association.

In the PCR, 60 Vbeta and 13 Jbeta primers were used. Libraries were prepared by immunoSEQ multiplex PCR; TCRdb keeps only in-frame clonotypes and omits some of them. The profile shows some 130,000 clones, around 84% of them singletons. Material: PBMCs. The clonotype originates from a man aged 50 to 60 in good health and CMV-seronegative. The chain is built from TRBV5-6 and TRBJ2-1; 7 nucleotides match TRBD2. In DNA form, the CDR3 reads TGTGCCAGCAGCAATCGGGGGGACTTCTACAATGAGCAGTTCTTC. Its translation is CASSNRGDFYNEQFF.